The 23 T cell receptor beta chains reported below all come from one sample, sequenced in a study of T cell changes during pregnancy in multiple sclerosis (dated by TCRdb to 2018 to 2020). Library generation was performed with the immunoSEQ multiplex PCR assay. Drawn from immuneACCESS, this table holds only the in-frame rearrangements with V and J called that TCRdb kept. Clones are partly lost; checked studies trace under half to an unresolved V gene and leave the rest unexplained. This sample has tens of thousands of clones in its table, and about 94% of those were observed once. 2% to 3% of the sample rests with the top ten. The material sequenced was CD8+ T cells from peripheral blood mononuclear cells, taken after pregnancy. The receptors here all came from a female donor with multiple sclerosis, enrolled in a pregnancy study.

This clone has more than one count but fewer than ten. This same CDR3 is encoded by further DNA sequences in the sample. The chain links TRBV19 to TRBJ2-1; 7 bases map to TRBD2. This CDR3 is 15 amino acids long. Germline assignment: CDR1 LNHDA and CDR2 SQIVND (reference sequence). With V trimmed by 3 bases and J by 1 base, 3 bases remained unmatched. Written as DNA, the CDR3 is TGTGCCAGTAGTATGGGCGGGAGTTCCTACAATGAGCAGTTCTTC. Encoded protein: CASSMGGSSYNEQFF.

The rearrangement joins TRBV7-9 to TRBJ2-5, with D perhaps TRBD2 (5 bases). CDR3 length: 16 amino acids. CDR1 SEHNR and CDR2 FQNEAQ come from the germline V gene (reference sequence). V was clipped by 0 bases and J by 3 bases, with 14 bases between them. The CDR3 nucleotides read TGTGCCAGCAGCTTAGCGCCCCGGGAACCAAAAGAGACCCAGTACTTC. Translating it yields CASSLAPREPKETQYF.

The J gene is TRBJ2-7, the V gene TRBV20-1; D call uncertain. The V gene's germline CDR1 is DFQATT and CDR2 SNEGSKA (reference sequence). Trimming shortened V by 2 bases and J by 4 bases, and 6 bases separated the two germline ends. The CDR3 runs 11 residues. This chain's CDR3 is CSARLEYEQYF. DNA of the CDR3: TGCAGTGCTAGACTGGAGTACGAGCAGTACTTC.

CDR3: CASSPLVGDLNTEAFF. DNA for the CDR3: TGTGCCAGCAGCCCCCTCGTCGGGGACTTGAACACTGAAGCTTTCTTT. The chain carries TRBV14 and TRBJ1-1; maybe TRBD1 (5 bases). The V and J ends lost 4 bases and 0 bases respectively, with 15 bases between them. Germline V gene data show CDR1 as SGHDN and CDR2 as FVKESK. The length of the CDR3 is 16 residues.

The DNA for the CDR3 is TGTGCCAGCAGCCGCCGGGACAGAGATATCTACGAGCAGTACTTC. This sequence encodes CASSRRDRDIYEQYF. The rearrangement joins TRBV13 to TRBJ2-7; 7 bases are a match to TRBD1. Germline CDR1 and CDR2: PRHDT and FYEKMQ (reference sequence). After removal of 5 bases from V and 3 bases from J, the junction contained 10 bases not matched to a gene. The CDR3 length is 15 residues.

The V gene is TRBV6-5, the J gene TRBJ2-1, with 10 nucleotides matching TRBD2. CDR1 is MNHEY and CDR2 is SVGAGI in the germline V gene. The J segment lost 7 bases and the V segment lost 7 bases, leaving 7 bases of the junction unmatched. The CDR3 is 14 amino acids. For the CDR3, the DNA is TGTGCCAGCACGGGACTAGCGTTTCGTAATGAGCAGTTCTTC. It codes for CASTGLAFRNEQFF.

This CDR3 is CASSQGFNTGELFF. Written as DNA, the CDR3 is TGTGCCAGCAGCCAGGGATTTAACACCGGGGAGCTGTTTTTT. V gene TRBV7-2 combines with J gene TRBJ2-2; a possible D gene is TRBD1 (5 bases). The germline CDR1 and CDR2 sequences are SGHTA and FQGNSA. The V gene lost 5 bases and the J gene lost 2 bases, with 9 bases spanning the gap. This CDR3 is 14 amino acids long.

CDR3 region: CASSQGQLNEKLFF. Written as DNA, the CDR3 is TGTGCCAGCAGCCAGGGACAGTTAAATGAAAAACTGTTTTTT. The genes are TRBV11-2 and TRBJ1-4, with 7 bases fitting TRBD1. The CDR3 is 14 residues long. Losses at the gene ends were 5 bases for V and 5 bases for J; bases not matched to a gene: 5. In germline, CDR1 is SGHAT, CDR2 FQNNGV.

The chain links TRBV2 to TRBJ2-1; 8 positions match TRBD2. J lost 0 bases, V lost 1 base, and 5 bases had no gene match. Germline V lookup: CDR1 SNHLY, CDR2 FYNNEI. This CDR3 region has 17 residues. CDR3 residues: CASSEGGSGNSYNEQFF. CDR3 DNA sequence: TGTGCCAGCAGTGAAGGGGGTAGCGGGAACTCCTACAATGAGCAGTTCTTC.

This chain joins TRBV11-3 and TRBJ1-1; D is undetermined. The CDR3 contains 13 residues. Germline V CDR1 and CDR2: SGHNT, YENEEA. The germline V and J ends were trimmed by 6 bases and 0 bases, with 8 bases remaining between them. Here the CDR3 reads CASSYAMNTEAFF. CDR3 in DNA: TGTGCCAGCAGTTATGCTATGAACACTGAAGCTTTCTTT.

This clone was recorded only once. The chain recombines TRBV7-3 with TRBJ2-1; 10 bases are shared with TRBD2. Germline V gene data show CDR1 as SGHTA and CDR2 as FQGTGA. The length of the CDR3 is 15 residues. V lost 5 bases to trimming and J lost 1 base; unmatched junction nucleotides: 2. The CDR3, as DNA: TGTGCCAGCAGCCTAGCGGGAGTATCCTACAATGAGCAGTTCTTC. Its translation: CASSLAGVSYNEQFF.

The chain is built from TRBV30 and TRBJ1-2, with 9 bases fitting TRBD1. Trimming cost V 2 bases and J 0 bases; bases outside gene matches: 4. CDR1 and CDR2 from the germline V gene are GTSNPN and SVGIG (reference sequence). The CDR3 covers 15 residues. The CDR3 loop is CAWSTRTGANYGYTF. DNA of the CDR3: TGTGCCTGGAGTACCCGGACAGGGGCTAACTATGGCTACACCTTC.

The rearrangement joins TRBV7-9 to TRBJ2-7; 7 positions agree with TRBD1. Per germline, CDR1 SEHNR and CDR2 FQNEAQ (reference sequence). J gave up 2 bases and V 8 bases, and 3 bases lay outside the gene matches. The CDR3 contains 12 residues. The CDR3 protein is CASATGPYEQYF. The CDR3 region has the DNA TGTGCCAGCGCGACAGGGCCCTACGAGCAGTACTTC.

The CDR3 region is CASSLFGQGETQYF. The CDR3 bases are TGTGCCAGCAGTTTATTCGGACAGGGAGAGACCCAGTACTTC. The J gene is TRBJ2-5, the V gene TRBV27; TRBD1 matches at 8 bases. The CDR3 runs 14 residues. With V trimmed by 1 base and J by 4 bases, 2 bases remained unmatched. Germline V lookup: CDR1 MNHEY, CDR2 SMNVEV (reference sequence).

This clone was recorded once. The chain employs TRBV13 and TRBJ2-3; 11 bases map to TRBD2. Looked up from germline, CDR1 is PRHDT and CDR2 is FYEKMQ (reference sequence). The CDR3 is 14 residues long. V was clipped by 4 bases and J by 5 bases; unmatched bases: 2. CDR3 region: CASSSGLAGDTQYF. The CDR3 coding sequence is TGTGCCAGCAGCTCCGGACTAGCGGGAGATACGCAGTATTTT.

The rearrangement links TRBV9 to TRBJ2-1; 11 bases fit TRBD2. The length of the CDR3 is 16 residues. The trim removed 4 bases at V and 0 bases at J, leaving 3 bases unmatched. CDR1 SGDLS and CDR2 YYNGEE come from the germline V gene. CDR3 nucleotide sequence: TGTGCCAGCAGCATTGGGACTAGCGGCTCCTACAATGAGCAGTTCTTC. Its translation: CASSIGTSGSYNEQFF.

The chain is built from TRBV25-1 and TRBJ2-2; D not resolved. CDR3 length: 15 residues. Germline CDR1 and CDR2: MGHDK and SYGVNS. Trimming shortened V by 5 bases and J by 3 bases, and 13 bases separated the two germline ends. CDR3 DNA sequence: TGTGCCAGCAGTCCTATAGCTCCGGACACCGGGGAGCTGTTTTTT. It is translated as CASSPIAPDTGELFF.

J is TRBJ1-2 and V is TRBV6-1; D remains unclear. Looked up from germline, CDR1 is MNHNS and CDR2 is SASEGT. V lost 2 bases to trimming and J lost 5 bases, with 9 bases between them. The CDR3 is made up of 13 amino acids. The CDR3 is CASSEIGRYGYTF. CDR3 DNA sequence: TGTGCCAGCAGTGAAATTGGCAGATATGGCTACACCTTC.

The V call is TRBV19, the J call TRBJ1-1, with 7 bases lining up with TRBD1. V lost 7 bases, J lost 4 bases, and 6 bases stayed unmatched. Germline V gives CDR1 LNHDA, CDR2 SQIVND (reference sequence). The CDR3 loop spans 13 amino acids. The CDR3 region is CASITGEGTEAFF. The DNA for the CDR3 is TGTGCCAGTATTACAGGGGAAGGCACTGAAGCTTTCTTT.

The rearrangement uses TRBV7-9 and TRBJ2-5; possibly TRBD1 for D (6 bases). CDR3 size: 16 residues. Germline CDR1 and CDR2: SEHNR and FQNEAQ (reference sequence). V gave up 0 bases and J gave up 7 bases, with 18 bases separating them. CDR3 sequence reads: CASSLARWGPDGTQYF. As DNA, the CDR3 is TGTGCCAGCAGCTTAGCGCGGTGGGGGCCCGACGGGACCCAGTACTTC.

The J gene is TRBJ2-4, the V gene TRBV7-9; 8 bases line up with TRBD2. Germline lookup yields CDR1 SEHNR and CDR2 FQNEAQ (reference sequence). V trimming: 4 bases; J trimming: 0 bases; junction bases outside the gene matches: 5. The CDR3 totals 16 residues. The CDR3 DNA is TGTGCCAGCAGCTGGTCGGGGGGGATAGCCAAAAACATTCAGTACTTC. Its translation: CASSWSGGIAKNIQYF.

The rearrangement uses TRBV5-4 and TRBJ1-1, with D possibly matching TRBD1 (5 bases). V lost 2 bases and J 7 bases, leaving 12 bases between the germline ends. Looked up from germline, CDR1 is SGHNT and CDR2 is YYREEE (reference sequence). This CDR3 spans 13 amino acids. The CDR3 coding sequence is TGTGCCAGCAGCTTCGGGGGGACTGGTGAAGCTTTCTTT. It encodes CASSFGGTGEAFF.

The genes are TRBV6-6 and TRBJ2-7, with D perhaps TRBD2 (6 bases). V lost 5 bases and J 3 bases, leaving 14 bases between the germline ends. This CDR3 comprises 14 residues. Germline V gene lookup returns CDR1 MNHNY and CDR2 SVGAGI (reference sequence). The CDR3 here is CASSTGTDYYEQYF. The CDR3, as DNA: TGTGCCAGCAGTACCGGGACGGACTACTACGAGCAGTACTTC.